The present entry profiles one T cell receptor (beta chain) with its context. This record belongs to a study of shared clonotypes between healthy human individuals. About the study: Samples came from a couple of female and three male donors aged 18 to 49.

This CDR3 region has 15 residues. The germline V gene has CDR1 SGHTA and CDR2 FQGTGA. J was trimmed by 7 bases and V by 4 bases; bases with no gene match: 10. Around 220 ng DNA, approximately 31,000 T cell genomes, went into each sorted-subset replicate PCR. Produced via immunoSEQ multiplex PCR; TCRdb's table is partial and in-frame only. The sample includes roughly 2 million clones, roughly 94% of them seen just once. The source of this sequence is a man aged 18 to 29 in good health. Sequencing used naive CD4+ T cells sorted from blood. Subset described: CD45RA+ positively selected. J is TRBJ2-3 and V is TRBV7-3; 8 nucleotides align to TRBD2. CDR3 nucleotides: TGTGCCAGCAGCTCGCAGCGGGGGCGAGGTCATACGCAGTATTTT. It encodes CASSSQRGRGHTQYF.